The present TCR beta chain was sequenced within a study of beta chain features in type 1 diabetes. Findings and caveats of the study: When cDNA is sequenced, cells with high TCR expression could be over-represented. Shorter TCRB CDR3s, moderately but significantly so, were found in Type 1 diabetes patients in all four CD4+ subsets.

Germline CDR1 reads SGHRS; CDR2 reads YFSETQ. The CDR3 runs to 13 residues. The V end lost 0 bases, the J end lost 10 bases, and 10 bases lay between the germline ends. This clone was recorded only once. The antigen remains unidentified. Since all of the isolated RNA was reverse transcribed, expressed TCRB transcripts were what got sequenced. The protocol was immunoSEQ multiplex PCR, while the TCRdb copy is restricted to in-frame clones and leaves out a portion. The sample consists of roughly 700,000 clones, roughly 13% of them appearing once. This chain connects TRBV5-1 to TRBJ2-2, with D hard to call. Specimen: naive CD4+ T cells from blood. The source is a man between 18 and 29 years old with type 1 diabetes. The CDR3 reads CASSLGGPLELFF. The CDR3 DNA reads TGCGCCAGCAGCTTGGGCGGCCCTTTGGAGCTGTTTTTT. The full variable domain, in which reference TRBV5-1 and TRBJ2-2 provide the parts outside the CDR3, is KAGVTQTPRYLIKTRGQQVTLSCSPISGHRSVSWYQQTPGQGLQFLFEYFSETQRNKGNFPGRFSGRQFSNSRSEMNVSTLELGDSALYLCASSLGGPLELFFGEGSRLTVL.